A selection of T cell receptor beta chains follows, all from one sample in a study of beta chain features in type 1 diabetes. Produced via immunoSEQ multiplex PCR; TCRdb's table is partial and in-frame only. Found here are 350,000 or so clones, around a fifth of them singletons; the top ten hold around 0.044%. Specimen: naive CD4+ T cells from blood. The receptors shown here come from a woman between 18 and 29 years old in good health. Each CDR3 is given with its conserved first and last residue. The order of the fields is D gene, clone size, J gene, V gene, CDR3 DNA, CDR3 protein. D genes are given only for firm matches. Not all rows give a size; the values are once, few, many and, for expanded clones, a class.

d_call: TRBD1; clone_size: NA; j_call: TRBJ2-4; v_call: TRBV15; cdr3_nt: TGTGCCACCAGCAGAGAGCGGACAGGGGTGCCCGGTGTGGCCAAAAACATTCAGTACTTC; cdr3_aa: CATSRERTGVPGVAKNIQYF
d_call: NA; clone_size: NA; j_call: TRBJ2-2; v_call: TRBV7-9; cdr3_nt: TGTGCCAGCAGCTTGGCAGCGAACACCGGGGAGCTGTTTTTT; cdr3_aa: CASSLAANTGELFF
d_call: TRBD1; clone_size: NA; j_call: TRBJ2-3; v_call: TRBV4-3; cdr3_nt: TGCGCCAGCAGCGGCCGAGGGACAGGGCGGACAGATACGCAGTATTTT; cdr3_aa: CASSGRGTGRTDTQYF
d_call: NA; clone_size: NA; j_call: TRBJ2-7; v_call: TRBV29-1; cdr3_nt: TGCAGCGTTGAGGGAGATGCCTTCTACGAGCAGTACTTC; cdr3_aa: CSVEGDAFYEQYF
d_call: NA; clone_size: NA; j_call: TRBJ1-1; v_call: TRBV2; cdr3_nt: TGTGCCAGCAGTGGAATCCCATACATGAACACTGAAGCTTTCTTT; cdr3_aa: CASSGIPYMNTEAFF
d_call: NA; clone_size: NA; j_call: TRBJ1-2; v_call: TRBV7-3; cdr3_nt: TGTGCCAGCAGCCTACGGGAGGGAATAGACTATGGCTACACCTTC; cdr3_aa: CASSLREGIDYGYTF
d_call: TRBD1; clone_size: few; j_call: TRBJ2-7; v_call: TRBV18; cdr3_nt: TGTGCCAGCTCACCATCGGGGACAGGCACCTACGAGCAGTACTTC; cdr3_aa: CASSPSGTGTYEQYF
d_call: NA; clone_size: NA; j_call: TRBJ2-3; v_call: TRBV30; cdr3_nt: TGTGCCTGGAGCAGACGGGGGAGCACAGATACGCAGTATTTT; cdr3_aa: CAWSRRGSTDTQYF
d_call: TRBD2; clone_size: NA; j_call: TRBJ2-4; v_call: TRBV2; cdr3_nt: TGTGCCAGCACGGGACTAGCGGGAGCGCCGGGAAACATTCAGTACTTC; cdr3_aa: CASTGLAGAPGNIQYF
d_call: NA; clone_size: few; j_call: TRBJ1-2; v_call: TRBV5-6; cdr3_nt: TGTGCCAGCAGCTTGGACTCAGGGCTAGGCTACACCTTC; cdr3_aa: CASSLDSGLGYTF
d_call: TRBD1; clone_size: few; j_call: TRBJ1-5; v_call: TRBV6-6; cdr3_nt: TGTGCCAGCAGTGGAACAGGGGGCATTCAGCCCCAGCATTTT; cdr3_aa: CASSGTGGIQPQHF
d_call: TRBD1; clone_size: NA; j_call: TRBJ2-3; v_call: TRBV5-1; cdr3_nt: TGCGCCAGCAGCTCCCTCGAGGGGGCCGGCACAGATACGCAGTATTTT; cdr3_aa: CASSSLEGAGTDTQYF
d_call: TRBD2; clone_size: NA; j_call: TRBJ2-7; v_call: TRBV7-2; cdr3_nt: TGTGCCAGCAGCTTAGGGACTAGCACGATCGAGCAGTACTTC; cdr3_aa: CASSLGTSTIEQYF
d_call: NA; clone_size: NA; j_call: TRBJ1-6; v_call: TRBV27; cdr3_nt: TGTGCCAGCAGTTTATCGTTCCCCGGAGGGCATAATTCACCCCTCCACTTT; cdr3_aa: CASSLSFPGGHNSPLHF
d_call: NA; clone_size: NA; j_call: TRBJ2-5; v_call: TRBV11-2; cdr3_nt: TGTGCCAGCAGCCCCAGGACTGGCCAAGAGACCCAGTACTTC; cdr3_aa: CASSPRTGQETQYF
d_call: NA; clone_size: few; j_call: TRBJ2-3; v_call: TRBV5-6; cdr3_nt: TGTGCCAGCAGCTTGGTTTACACAGATACGCAGTATTTT; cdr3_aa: CASSLVYTDTQYF
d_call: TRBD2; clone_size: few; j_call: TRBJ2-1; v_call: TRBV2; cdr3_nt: TGTGCCAGCAGCCAGGGACTAGCGGTAAACAATGAGCAGTTCTTC; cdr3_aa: CASSQGLAVNNEQFF
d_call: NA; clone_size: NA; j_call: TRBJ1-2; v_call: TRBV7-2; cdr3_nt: TGTGCCAGCAGCCCCCGCACCCAGGGCCATGGCTACACCTTC; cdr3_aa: CASSPRTQGHGYTF
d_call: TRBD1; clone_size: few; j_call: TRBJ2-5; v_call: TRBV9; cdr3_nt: TGTGCCAGCAGCGTAGCCTACGGGACAGGAGAGACCCAGTACTTC; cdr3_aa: CASSVAYGTGETQYF
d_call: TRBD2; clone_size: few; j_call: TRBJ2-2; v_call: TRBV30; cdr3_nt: TGTGCCTGGAGTGTACTTGGTCTAGCGGGAGGGGGATCCACCGGGGAGCTGTTTTTT; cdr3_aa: CAWSVLGLAGGGSTGELFF
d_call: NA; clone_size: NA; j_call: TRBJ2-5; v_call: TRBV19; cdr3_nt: TGTGCCAGTAGTATGTCTCCCCGGGACAACAGGCCCGCCCAAGGAGAGACCCAGTACTTC; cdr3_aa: CASSMSPRDNRPAQGETQYF
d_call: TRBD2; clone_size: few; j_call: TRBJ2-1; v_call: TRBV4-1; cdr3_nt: TGCGCCAGCAGCCAACCGGGACTAGCGGGCTACAATGAGCAGTTCTTC; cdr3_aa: CASSQPGLAGYNEQFF
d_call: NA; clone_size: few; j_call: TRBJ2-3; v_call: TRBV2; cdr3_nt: TGTGCCAGCTCTTGGTTATCTAGAACAGATACGCAGTATTTT; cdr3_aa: CASSWLSRTDTQYF
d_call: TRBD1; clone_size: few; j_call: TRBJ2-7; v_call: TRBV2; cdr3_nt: TGTGCCAGCATTCCTCCGGGACAGGGAAGCGAGCAGTACTTC; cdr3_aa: CASIPPGQGSEQYF
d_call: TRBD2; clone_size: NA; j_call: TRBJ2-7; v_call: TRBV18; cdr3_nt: TGTGCCAGCTCACCCCTTACTAGCGGAGCCTCCTACGAGCAGTACTTC; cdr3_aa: CASSPLTSGASYEQYF
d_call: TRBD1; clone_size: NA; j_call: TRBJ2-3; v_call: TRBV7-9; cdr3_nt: TGTGCCAGCACCATAGGGACAGGGCGAGCAGATACGCAGTATTTT; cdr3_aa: CASTIGTGRADTQYF
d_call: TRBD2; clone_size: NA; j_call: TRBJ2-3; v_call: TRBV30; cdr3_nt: TGTGCCTGGGGACTAGCGATAGATACGCAGTATTTT; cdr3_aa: CAWGLAIDTQYF
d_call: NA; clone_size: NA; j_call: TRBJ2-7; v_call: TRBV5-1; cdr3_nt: TGCGCCAGCAGCGAGAGAAACCTCTACGAGCAGTACTTC; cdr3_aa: CASSERNLYEQYF
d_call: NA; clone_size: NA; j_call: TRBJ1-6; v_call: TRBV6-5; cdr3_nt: TGTGCCAGCAGGACCGGGACACGGACCTCACCCCTCCACTTT; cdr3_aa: CASRTGTRTSPLHF
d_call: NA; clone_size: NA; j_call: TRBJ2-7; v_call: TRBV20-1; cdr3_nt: TGCAGTGCTTCCCAGACCTACGAGCAGTACTTC; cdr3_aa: CSASQTYEQYF
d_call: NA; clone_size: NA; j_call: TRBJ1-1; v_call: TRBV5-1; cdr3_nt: TGCGCCAGCAGCTTTGGGGCCATGAACACTGAAGCTTTCTTT; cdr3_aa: CASSFGAMNTEAFF
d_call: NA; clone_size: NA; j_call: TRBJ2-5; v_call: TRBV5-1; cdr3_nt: TGCGCCAGCTTGGGCATTGGCCCAAAGCAAGAGACCCAGTACTTC; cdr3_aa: CASLGIGPKQETQYF
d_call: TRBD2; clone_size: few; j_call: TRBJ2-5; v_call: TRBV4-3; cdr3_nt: TGCGCCAGCAGCCAAGATTCGACTAGCGGGGGCGGTGAGACCCAGTACTTC; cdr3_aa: CASSQDSTSGGGETQYF
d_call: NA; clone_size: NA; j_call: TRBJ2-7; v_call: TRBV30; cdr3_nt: TGTGCCTTTCATTCCTCCTACGAGCAGTACTTC; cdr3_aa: CAFHSSYEQYF
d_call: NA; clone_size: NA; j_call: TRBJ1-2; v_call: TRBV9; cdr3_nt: TGTGCCAGCAGCGTAGGGGCAGATCTAGCGTATGGCTACACCTTC; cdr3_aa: CASSVGADLAYGYTF
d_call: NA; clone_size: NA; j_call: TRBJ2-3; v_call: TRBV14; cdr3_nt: TGTGCCAGCAGCCCGGGTCTAGCGCGAGGATATACGCAGTATTTT; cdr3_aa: CASSPGLARGYTQYF
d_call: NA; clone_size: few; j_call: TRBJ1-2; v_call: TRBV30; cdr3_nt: TGTGCCTGGAGTGTATCCTCCTATGGCTACACCTTC; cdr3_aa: CAWSVSSYGYTF
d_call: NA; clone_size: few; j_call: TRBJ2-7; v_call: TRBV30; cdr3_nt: TGTGCCTGGAGGGGCGGACATTTCTACGAGCAGTACTTC; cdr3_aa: CAWRGGHFYEQYF
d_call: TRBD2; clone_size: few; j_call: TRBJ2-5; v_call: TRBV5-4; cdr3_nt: TGTGCCAGCAGCCCTGGGGGGCTAGCGGGGGGACAAGAGACCCAGTACTTC; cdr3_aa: CASSPGGLAGGQETQYF
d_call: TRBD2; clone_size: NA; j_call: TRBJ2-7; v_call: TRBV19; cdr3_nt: TGTGCCAGTAGTGCCGACCCCGGACTAGCGGGGGGGTGGAACGAGCAGTACTTC; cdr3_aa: CASSADPGLAGGWNEQYF